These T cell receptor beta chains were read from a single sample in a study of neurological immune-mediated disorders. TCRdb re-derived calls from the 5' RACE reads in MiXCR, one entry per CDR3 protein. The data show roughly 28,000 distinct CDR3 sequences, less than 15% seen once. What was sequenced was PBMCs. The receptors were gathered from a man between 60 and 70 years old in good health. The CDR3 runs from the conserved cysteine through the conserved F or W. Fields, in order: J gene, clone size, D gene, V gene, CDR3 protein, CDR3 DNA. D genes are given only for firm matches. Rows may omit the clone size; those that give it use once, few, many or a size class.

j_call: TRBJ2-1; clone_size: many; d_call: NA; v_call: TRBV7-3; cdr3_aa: CASSLSFGYNEQFF; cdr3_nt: TGTGCCAGCAGCTTGAGTTTCGGGTACAATGAGCAGTTCTTC
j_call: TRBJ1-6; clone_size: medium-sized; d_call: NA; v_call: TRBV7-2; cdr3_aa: CASSLASDNSPLHF; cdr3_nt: TGTGCCAGCAGCTTAGCGTCTGATAATTCACCCCTCCACTTT
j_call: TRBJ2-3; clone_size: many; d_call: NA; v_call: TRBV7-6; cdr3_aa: CASSLLAEVTDTQYF; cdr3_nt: TGTGCCAGCAGCTTATTAGCGGAGGTCACAGATACGCAGTATTTT
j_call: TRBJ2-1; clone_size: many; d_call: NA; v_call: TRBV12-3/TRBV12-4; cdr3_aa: CASSFIPGHEQFF; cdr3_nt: TGTGCCAGCAGTTTCATTCCGGGGCATGAGCAGTTCTTC
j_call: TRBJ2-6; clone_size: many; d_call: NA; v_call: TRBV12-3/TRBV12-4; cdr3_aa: CASSQRGGANVLTF; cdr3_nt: TGTGCCAGCAGTCAGAGGGGTGGGGCCAACGTCCTGACTTTC
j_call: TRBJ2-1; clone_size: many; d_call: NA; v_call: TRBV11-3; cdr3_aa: CASSLGAFLDEQFF; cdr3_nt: TGTGCCAGCAGCCTCGGGGCTTTTCTAGATGAGCAGTTCTTC
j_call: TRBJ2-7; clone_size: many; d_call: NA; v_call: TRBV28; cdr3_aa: CASSLQVEQYF; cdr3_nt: TGTGCCAGCAGTTTACAGGTTGAGCAGTACTTC
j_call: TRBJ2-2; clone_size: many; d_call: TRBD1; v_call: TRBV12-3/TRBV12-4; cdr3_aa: CASRTDRSTGELFF; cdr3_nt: TGTGCCAGCAGGACGGACAGGAGCACCGGGGAGCTGTTTTTT
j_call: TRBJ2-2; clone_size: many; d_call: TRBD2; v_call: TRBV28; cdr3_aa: CASRGRDGIAGAVTGELFF; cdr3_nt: TGTGCCAGCAGGGGACGGGATGGAATAGCGGGAGCGGTCACCGGGGAGCTGTTTTTT
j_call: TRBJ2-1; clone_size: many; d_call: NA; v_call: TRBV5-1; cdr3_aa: CASSPGGGNSYNEQFF; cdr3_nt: TGCGCCAGCAGCCCCGGAGGGGGGAACTCCTACAATGAGCAGTTCTTC
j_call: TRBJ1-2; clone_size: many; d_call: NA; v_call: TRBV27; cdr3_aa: CASRGDNGGRNGYTF; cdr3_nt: TGTGCCAGCAGAGGGGATAACGGGGGTCGGAACGGCTACACCTTC
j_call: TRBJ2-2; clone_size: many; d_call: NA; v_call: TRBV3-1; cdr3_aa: CASSLPTGELFF; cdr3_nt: TGTGCCAGCAGCCTCCCAACCGGGGAGCTGTTTTTT
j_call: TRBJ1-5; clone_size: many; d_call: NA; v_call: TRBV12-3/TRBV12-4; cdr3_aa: CASSLPRGGGNQPQHF; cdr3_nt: TGTGCCAGCAGTTTACCTCGCGGAGGAGGGAATCAGCCCCAGCATTTT
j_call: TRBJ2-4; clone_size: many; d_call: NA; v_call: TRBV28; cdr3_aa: CASSLWGRQNIQYF; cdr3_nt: TGTGCCAGCAGTCTCTGGGGGAGGCAAAACATTCAGTACTTC
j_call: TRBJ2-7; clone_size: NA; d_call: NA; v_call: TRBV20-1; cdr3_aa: CSPEKPEAYEHYF; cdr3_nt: TGCAGCCCAGAAAAACCCGAGGCGTACGAGCATTACTTC
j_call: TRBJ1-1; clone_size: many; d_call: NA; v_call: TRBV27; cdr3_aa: CASSLSYLSEAFF; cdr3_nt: TGTGCCAGCAGTTTATCGTATCTGTCTGAAGCTTTCTTT
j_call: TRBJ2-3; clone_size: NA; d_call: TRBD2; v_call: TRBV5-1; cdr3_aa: CASSPGLALYGDTQYF; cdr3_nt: TGCGCCAGCAGCCCCGGACTAGCCCTCTATGGAGATACGCAGTATTTT
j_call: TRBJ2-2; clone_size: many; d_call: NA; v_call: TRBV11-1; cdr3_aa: CASRFKEWNTGELFF; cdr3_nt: TGTGCCAGCAGGTTCAAGGAATGGAACACCGGGGAGCTGTTTTTT
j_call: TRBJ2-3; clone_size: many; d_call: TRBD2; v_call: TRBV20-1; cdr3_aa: CSAVGGGTDTQYF; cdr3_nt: TGCAGTGCTGTGGGCGGGGGTACAGATACGCAGTATTTT
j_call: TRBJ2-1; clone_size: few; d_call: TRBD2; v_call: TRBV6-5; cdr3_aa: CASSYSLAGLSYNEQFF; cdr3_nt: TGTGCCAGCAGTTACTCGTTAGCGGGTCTCTCCTACAATGAGCAGTTCTTC
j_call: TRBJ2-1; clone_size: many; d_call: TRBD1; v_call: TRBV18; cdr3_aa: CASSPGQGQGQFF; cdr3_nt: TGTGCCAGCTCACCCGGACAGGGCCAAGGGCAGTTCTTC
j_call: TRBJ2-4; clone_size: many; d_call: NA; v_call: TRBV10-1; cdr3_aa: CASSTLAKNIQYF; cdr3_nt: TGCGCCAGCAGTACCTTAGCCAAAAACATTCAGTACTTC
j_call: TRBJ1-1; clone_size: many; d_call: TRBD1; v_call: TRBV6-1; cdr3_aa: CASRPLGDRGSNTEAFF; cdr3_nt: TGTGCCAGCAGGCCCCTGGGGGACAGGGGTTCGAACACTGAAGCTTTCTTT
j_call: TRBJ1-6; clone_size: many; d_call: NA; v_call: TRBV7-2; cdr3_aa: CASSKTSGGDSPLHF; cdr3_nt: TGTGCCAGCAGCAAAACGTCGGGGGGAGATTCACCCCTCCACTTT
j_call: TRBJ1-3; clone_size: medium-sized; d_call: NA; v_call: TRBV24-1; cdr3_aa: CATAGDSGNTIYF; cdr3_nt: TGTGCCACCGCAGGAGACTCTGGAAACACCATATATTTT
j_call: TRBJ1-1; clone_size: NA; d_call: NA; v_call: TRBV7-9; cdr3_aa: CASSLAEAEAFF; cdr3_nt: TGTGCCAGCAGCTTAGCGGAGGCTGAAGCTTTCTTT
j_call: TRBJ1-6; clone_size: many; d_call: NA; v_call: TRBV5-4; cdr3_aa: CASSLELGADSPLHF; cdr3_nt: TGTGCCAGCAGCTTGGAGCTGGGAGCGGATTCACCCCTCCACTTT
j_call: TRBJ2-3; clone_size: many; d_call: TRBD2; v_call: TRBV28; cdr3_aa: CASSFGKRGYTDTQYF; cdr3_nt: TGTGCCAGCAGTTTTGGGAAGCGGGGCTACACAGATACGCAGTATTTT
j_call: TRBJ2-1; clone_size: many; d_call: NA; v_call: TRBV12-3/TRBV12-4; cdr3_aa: CASSTLGSTNEQFF; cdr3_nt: TGTGCCAGCAGTACACTTGGGAGTACGAATGAGCAGTTCTTC
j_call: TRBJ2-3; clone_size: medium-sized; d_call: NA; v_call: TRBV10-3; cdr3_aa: CAISESSTPSTDTQYF; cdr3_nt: TGTGCCATCAGTGAGTCGAGCACCCCATCCACAGATACGCAGTATTTT
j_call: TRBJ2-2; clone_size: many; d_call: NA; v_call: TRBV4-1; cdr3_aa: CASSRGPYSLDRRNTGELFF; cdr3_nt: TGCGCCAGCAGCCGGGGCCCATACTCTCTAGACAGGCGGAACACCGGGGAGCTGTTTTTT
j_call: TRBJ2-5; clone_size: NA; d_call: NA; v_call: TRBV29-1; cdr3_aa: CSGKGPDVTQYF; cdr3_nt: TGCAGCGGGAAGGGACCCGATGTCACACAGTACTTC
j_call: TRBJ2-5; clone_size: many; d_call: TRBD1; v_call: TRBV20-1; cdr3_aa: CSAPPGQGRLETQYF; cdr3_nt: TGCAGTGCGCCTCCGGGACAGGGCCGTCTAGAGACCCAGTACTTC
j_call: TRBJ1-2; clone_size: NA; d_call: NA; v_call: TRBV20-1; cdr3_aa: CSANIGDYGYTF; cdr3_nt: TGCAGTGCCAACATCGGGGACTATGGCTACACCTTC
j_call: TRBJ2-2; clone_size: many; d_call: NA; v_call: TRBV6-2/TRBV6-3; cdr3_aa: CASSVQRNTGELFF; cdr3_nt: TGTGCCAGCAGCGTTCAGCGGAACACCGGGGAGCTGTTTTTT
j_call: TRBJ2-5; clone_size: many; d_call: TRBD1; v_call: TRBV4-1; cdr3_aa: CASSPPLGQGNQETQYF; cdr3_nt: TGCGCCAGCAGCCCTCCGCTCGGACAGGGTAACCAAGAGACCCAGTACTTC
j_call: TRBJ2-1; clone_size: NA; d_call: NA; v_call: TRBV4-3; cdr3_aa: CASSLGSSSSYNEQFF; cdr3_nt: TGCGCCAGCAGCCTTGGGAGCAGCAGCTCCTACAATGAGCAGTTCTTC
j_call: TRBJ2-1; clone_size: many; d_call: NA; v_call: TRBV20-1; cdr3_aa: CSAPDKGASVGNEQFF; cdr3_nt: TGCAGTGCCCCTGACAAGGGGGCTAGCGTAGGCAATGAGCAGTTCTTC
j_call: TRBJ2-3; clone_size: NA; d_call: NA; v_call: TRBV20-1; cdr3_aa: CSDRDPRGLSTDTQYF; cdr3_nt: TGCAGTGATAGAGACCCACGGGGGCTGAGCACAGATACGCAGTATTTT
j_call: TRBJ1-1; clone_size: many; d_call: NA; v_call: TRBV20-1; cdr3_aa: CSARVPVGGTEAFF; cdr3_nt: TGCAGTGCTAGAGTGCCGGTGGGAGGCACTGAAGCTTTCTTT
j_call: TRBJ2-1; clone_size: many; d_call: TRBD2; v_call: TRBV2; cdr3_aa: CASSPLTSGGGNEQFF; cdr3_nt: TGTGCCAGCAGTCCACTAACTAGCGGGGGGGGGAATGAGCAGTTCTTC
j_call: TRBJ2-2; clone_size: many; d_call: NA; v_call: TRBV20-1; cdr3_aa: CSASPGLNTGELFF; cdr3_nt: TGCAGTGCTTCCCCGGGACTTAACACCGGGGAGCTGTTTTTT
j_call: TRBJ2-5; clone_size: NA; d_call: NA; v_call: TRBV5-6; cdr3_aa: CASSLPPGTQETQYF; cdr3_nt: TGTGCCAGCAGCTTGCCACCGGGAACACAAGAGACCCAGTACTTC
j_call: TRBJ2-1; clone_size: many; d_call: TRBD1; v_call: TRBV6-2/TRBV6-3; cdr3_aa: CASSWTGVGEQFF; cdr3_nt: TGTGCCAGCAGCTGGACAGGGGTAGGTGAGCAGTTCTTC